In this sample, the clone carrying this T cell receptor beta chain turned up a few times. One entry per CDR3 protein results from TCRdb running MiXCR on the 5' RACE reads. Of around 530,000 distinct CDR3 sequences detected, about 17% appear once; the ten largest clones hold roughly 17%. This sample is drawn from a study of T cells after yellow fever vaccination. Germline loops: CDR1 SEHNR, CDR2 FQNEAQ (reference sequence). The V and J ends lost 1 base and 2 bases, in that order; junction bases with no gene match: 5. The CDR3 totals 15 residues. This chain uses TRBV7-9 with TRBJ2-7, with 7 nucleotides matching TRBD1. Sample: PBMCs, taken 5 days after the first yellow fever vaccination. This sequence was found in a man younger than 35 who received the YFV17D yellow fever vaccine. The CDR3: CASSLGTGVPYEQYV. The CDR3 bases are TGTGCCAGCAGCTTAGGGACAGGCGTTCCCTACGAGCAGTACGTC.